This TCR beta chain was retrieved from a study of molecular identifiers for immune sequencing clone quantification. TCRdb reanalysed the PCR reads using MiXCR and keeps one entry per CDR3 protein. The sample records some 320,000 distinct CDR3 sequences, 20% to 25% being singletons. V was pared by 6 bases and J by 8 bases, with 9 bases of the junction left unmatched. This CDR3 has 13 amino acids. Germline lookup yields CDR1 SQVTM and CDR2 ANQGSEA. Many counts were recorded for this clonotype. Specimen: naive CD8+ T cells from blood, with Jurkat cell RNA spiked in. Subset of the sample: FACS-sorted CD8+CD4-CCR7+CD45RA+ naive T cells. The chain recombines TRBV29-1 with TRBJ2-1; 8 bases match TRBD2. The source is a human donor in good health. Some libraries in this study had Jurkat cell RNA spiked in. Here the CDR3 DNA reads TGCAGCGTCCACTTGACTAGCGAGGATGAGCAGTTCTTC. It encodes CSVHLTSEDEQFF.